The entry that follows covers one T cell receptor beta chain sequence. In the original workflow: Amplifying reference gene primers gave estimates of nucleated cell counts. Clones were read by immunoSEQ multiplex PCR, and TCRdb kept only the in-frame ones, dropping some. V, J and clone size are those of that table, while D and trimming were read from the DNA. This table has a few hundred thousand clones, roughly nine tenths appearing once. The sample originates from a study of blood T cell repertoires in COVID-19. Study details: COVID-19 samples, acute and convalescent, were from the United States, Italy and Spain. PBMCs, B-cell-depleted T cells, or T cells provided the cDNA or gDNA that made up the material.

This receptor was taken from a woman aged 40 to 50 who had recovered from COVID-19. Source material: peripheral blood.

The CDR3 DNA is TGCGCCAGCAGCTTGGCGGAGGGGGGGGAGACCCAGTACTTC. Its protein product is CASSLAEGGETQYF. The J gene is TRBJ2-5, the V gene TRBV5-1; weak D call: TRBD2 (7 bases). The CDR3 runs 14 residues. CDR1 and CDR2 (germline): SGHRS, YFSETQ. Trimming took 0 bases from V and 5 from J, leaving 11 bases between them.